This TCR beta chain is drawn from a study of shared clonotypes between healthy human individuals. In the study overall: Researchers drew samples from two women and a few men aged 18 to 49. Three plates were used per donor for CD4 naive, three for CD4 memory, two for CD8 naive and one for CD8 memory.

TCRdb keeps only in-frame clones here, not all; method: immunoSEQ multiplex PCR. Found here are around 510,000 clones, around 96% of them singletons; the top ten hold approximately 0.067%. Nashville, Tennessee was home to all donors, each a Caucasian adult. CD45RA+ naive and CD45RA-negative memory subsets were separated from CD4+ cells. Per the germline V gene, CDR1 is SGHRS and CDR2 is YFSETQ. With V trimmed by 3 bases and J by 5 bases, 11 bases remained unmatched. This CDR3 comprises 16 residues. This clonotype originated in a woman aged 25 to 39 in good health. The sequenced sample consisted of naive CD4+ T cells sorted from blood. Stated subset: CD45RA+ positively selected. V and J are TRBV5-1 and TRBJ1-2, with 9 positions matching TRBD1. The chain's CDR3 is CASSSGRDRAHYGYTF. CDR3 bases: TGCGCCAGCAGCTCCGGCCGGGACAGGGCACATTATGGCTACACCTTC.